The present T cell receptor (beta chain) was sequenced within a study of human T cells and chemical hapten exposure. Study-wide results and caveats: The immune response of these alopecia patients might not match healthy individuals'.

CDR3 length equals 16 residues. Germline CDR1 is KGHSH and CDR2 is LQKENI. V was pared by 2 bases and J by 4 bases, with 7 bases of the junction left unmatched. TCRdb passed the RACE reads through MiXCR, listing each CDR3 protein once. The table records 280,000 or so distinct CDR3 sequences, around 7.7% of them present only once. This clonotype turned up a few times. Its antigen is unidentified. The time point here: pre-sensitization, week 0. Treatment in this sample: therapeutic diphenylcyclopropenone sensitization with weekly scalp DPC. The chain is built from TRBV18 and TRBJ2-2; 7 bases are shared with TRBD2. The specimen comprised whole blood, sampled in connection with sensitization to the hapten diphenylcyclopropenone (DPC). The sequence came from a man between 18 and 35 years old with alopecia areata. Some clones in this sample may be carry-over from other donors' samples. CDR3 sequence: CASSPGAGLGTGELFF. For the CDR3, the DNA is TGTGCCAGCTCACCAGGAGCGGGGCTGGGCACCGGGGAGCTGTTTTTT.